Listed here are 16 T cell receptor beta chains from one sample, sequenced in a study of T cell repertoires in cytomegalovirus infection. In TCRdb, the reads were re-called with MiXCR into one record per CDR3 protein. The sample includes around 240,000 distinct CDR3 sequences, approximately 24% seen only once; the top ten take roughly 18%. Sequencing was performed on CD8+ T cells from PBMCs. These receptors came from a human donor in good health (CMV status not recorded). Some clones in this sample may be carry-over from other donors' samples.

The J gene is TRBJ1-1, the V gene TRBV4-2; unclear D gene. Germline values: CDR1 LGHNA, CDR2 YNFKEQ. There are 14 residues in the CDR3. Trimming cost V 4 bases and J 5 bases, with 14 bases left between them. The CDR3 loop reads CASSPGHGGTEAFF. Written as DNA, the CDR3 is TGTGCCAGCAGCCCGGGCCACGGAGGGACTGAAGCTTTCTTT.

This clonotype has more than one count but fewer than ten. The chain recombines TRBV5-6 with TRBJ1-6, with a possible D match to TRBD1 (5 bases). V lost 3 bases and J 10 bases, leaving 8 bases between the germline ends. This CDR3 region has 12 residues. In germline, CDR1 is SGHDT, CDR2 YYEEEE. The CDR3 reads CASSWGSSPLHF. The CDR3 nucleotides read TGTGCCAGCAGCTGGGGCTCGTCACCCCTCCACTTT.

This clonotype showed up just a few times. The chain employs TRBV2 and TRBJ1-5; 9 nucleotides agree with TRBD1. Germline values: CDR1 SNHLY, CDR2 FYNNEI. This CDR3 region has 16 residues. The V gene end was trimmed by 6 bases and the J gene end by 4 bases; junction bases not matched to a gene: 10. The CDR3 sequence is CASRERTGEGNQPQHF. The DNA for the CDR3 is TGTGCCAGCAGGGAAAGGACAGGGGAGGGGAATCAGCCCCAGCATTTT.

The V gene is TRBV4-1, the J gene TRBJ2-7; TRBD1 is a possible D gene (6 bases). V lost 0 bases to trimming and J lost 3 bases, with 15 bases between them. Germline V gene lookup returns CDR1 MGHRA and CDR2 YSYEKL. The CDR3 consists of 16 residues. The CDR3 loop is CASSQEPRDNNYEQYF. The DNA of the CDR3 is TGCGCCAGCAGCCAAGAACCCCGGGACAATAACTACGAGCAGTACTTC.

The chain combines TRBV27 with TRBJ2-1, with 11 bases aligning to TRBD1. The germline V gene has CDR1 MNHEY and CDR2 SMNVEV (reference sequence). The CDR3 covers 14 residues. V shed 6 bases and J 5 bases; nucleotides not matched to a gene: 3. The CDR3 sequence is CASSWGQGDNEQFF. In DNA form, the CDR3 reads TGTGCCAGCAGCTGGGGACAGGGGGACAATGAGCAGTTCTTC.

V usage is TRBV5-1 and J usage is TRBJ1-6; D perhaps matches TRBD1 (6 bases). The CDR3 contains 13 residues. Looked up from germline, CDR1 is SGHRS and CDR2 is YFSETQ. Trimming left V 0 bases short and J 9 bases short, with 7 bases between. CDR3 region: CASSLGTASPLHF. CDR3 in DNA: TGCGCCAGCAGCTTGGGGACAGCTTCACCCCTCCACTTT.

The chain links TRBV12-3 or TRBV12-4 to TRBJ2-1; TRBD1 or TRBD2 may be the D gene (5 bases each). The CDR3 contains 14 residues. Trimming pared 8 bases from V and 7 bases from J, leaving 18 bases between. For the CDR3, the DNA is TGTGCCAGCGCCTGGGGCCCAGGGAGAAATGAGCAGTTCTTC. Amino acids: CASAWGPGRNEQFF.

The chain carries TRBV27 and TRBJ2-7, with no clear D. Per the germline V gene, CDR1 is MNHEY and CDR2 is SMNVEV (reference sequence). The CDR3 is 13 residues long. With 4 bases removed from V and 5 bases from J, the gap between germline ends came to 12 bases. The CDR3 DNA follows: TGTGCCAGCAGTTCCTACGACAAGGACGAGCAGTACTTC. Encoded protein: CASSSYDKDEQYF.

V is TRBV28 and J is TRBJ2-7, with 7 bases matching TRBD1. CDR3 length: 16 residues. The V gene's germline CDR1 is MDHEN and CDR2 SYDVKM. The V segment lost 5 bases and the J segment 0 bases; nucleotides outside the gene matches: 10. The CDR3 spells CASSGWRQGPSYEQYF. CDR3 nucleotides: TGTGCCAGCAGTGGGTGGAGACAGGGCCCCTCCTACGAGCAGTACTTC.

The chain joins TRBV7-4 to TRBJ1-1; possibly TRBD1 for D (5 bases). Germline CDR1 is SGHVT and CDR2 is SQSDAQ. With 8 bases removed from V and 10 bases from J, the gap between germline ends came to 14 bases. This CDR3 spans 11 amino acids. The CDR3 here is CASGGTLGAFF. In nucleotides, the CDR3 is TGTGCCAGCGGGGGGACCTTGGGAGCTTTCTTT.

This chain joins TRBV6-5 and TRBJ2-7; D call uncertain. The CDR3 runs 13 residues. The germline V and J ends were trimmed by 8 bases and 3 bases, with 14 bases remaining between them. Germline V gene lookup returns CDR1 MNHEY and CDR2 SVGAGI. DNA of the CDR3: TGTGCCAGCGGAGCGTCCGGAAACTACGAGCAGTACTTC. Translation: CASGASGNYEQYF.

In this sample, this clonotype turned up many times. The chain uses TRBV20-1 and TRBJ2-1; no definite D call. The CDR3 is made up of 13 amino acids. Trimming stripped 4 bases from V and 5 bases from J, with 12 bases between. The germline gives CDR1 DFQATT, CDR2 SNEGSKA (reference sequence). In DNA, the CDR3 is TGCAGTGCTACACTCCTAATCAACAATGAGCAGTTCTTC. Protein product: CSATLLINNEQFF.

This clonotype was seen a handful of times. The chain joins TRBV7-9 to TRBJ1-1; D remains unclear. The CDR3 has 12 amino acids. Germline loops: CDR1 SEHNR, CDR2 FQNEAQ (reference sequence). The ends were cut back, 4 bases at V and 5 bases at J, with 8 bases in the middle. The CDR3 region has the DNA TGTGCCAGCAGCTCCGTAGGGACTGAAGCTTTCTTT. It encodes CASSSVGTEAFF.

This clonotype was observed at least ten times. The chain recombines TRBV7-2 with TRBJ1-6, with no clear D. The CDR3 extends over 16 amino acids. CDR1 and CDR2 from the germline V gene are SGHTA and FQGNSA. Trimming left V 1 base short and J 0 bases short, with 7 bases between. The CDR3 here is CASSLEVSSYNSPLHF. CDR3 bases: TGTGCCAGCAGCTTAGAGGTTAGCTCCTATAATTCACCCCTCCACTTT.

The chain employs TRBV28 and TRBJ2-7; no firm D call. The ends were cut back, 6 bases at V and 5 bases at J, with 14 bases in the middle. The CDR3 is 13 residues long. CDR1 and CDR2 from the germline V gene are MDHEN and SYDVKM. The CDR3 spells CASSLHWVNEQYF. In DNA, the CDR3 is TGTGCCAGCAGCCTCCACTGGGTCAACGAGCAGTACTTC.

The rearrangement joins TRBV28 to TRBJ1-1, with 7 bases fitting TRBD1. Germline CDR1 is MDHEN and CDR2 is SYDVKM. V dropped 3 bases and J dropped 4; count of bases not matched to a gene: 20. This CDR3 comprises 19 residues. Here the CDR3 reads CASSFSGTITGEVSTEAFF. Here the CDR3 DNA reads TGTGCCAGCAGTTTTTCGGGAACGATTACAGGGGAGGTGAGCACTGAAGCTTTCTTT.